The 31 T cell receptor beta chains below all came from one sample that was sequenced in a study of identical twins. From the 5' RACE reads, TCRdb called clonotypes with MiXCR, one entry per CDR3 protein. The sample includes around 450,000 distinct CDR3 sequences, approximately 15% seen only once; the top ten take about 0.54%. In addition, the sample was reused for a study of yellow fever vaccine responses in identical twins.

The specimen sequenced was CD4+ T cells sorted from blood. All receptors come from a young woman in good health.

J is TRBJ2-5 and V is TRBV4-1; D is unresolved. The germline V and J ends were trimmed by 0 bases and 5 bases, with 10 bases remaining between them. The CDR3 has 14 amino acids. The germline CDR1 and CDR2 sequences are MGHRA and YSYEKL. CDR3 loop: CASSQDLDRETQYF. The DNA for the CDR3 is TGCGCCAGCAGCCAAGATCTCGATCGGGAGACCCAGTACTTC.

The chain carries TRBV30 and TRBJ2-5, with 8 bases fitting TRBD2. CDR1 and CDR2 from the germline V gene are GTSNPN and SVGIG (reference sequence). The CDR3 has 13 amino acids. With 2 bases clipped from V and 4 bases from J, the junction kept 3 bases outside the gene matches. For the CDR3, the DNA is TGTGCCTGGAGTAGTCGGGGGGGAGAGACCCAGTACTTC. It yields the protein CAWSSRGGETQYF.

A single count supports this clonotype. The gene calls are TRBV20-1 and TRBJ2-7; D call uncertain. In germline, CDR1 is DFQATT, CDR2 SNEGSKA (reference sequence). The ends were cut back, 3 bases at V and 2 bases at J, with 11 bases in the middle. CDR3 size: 13 residues. CDR3 in DNA: TGCAGTGCTAGCCTCGTTGCGGCCTACGAGCAGTACTTC. Translating it yields CSASLVAAYEQYF.

The rearrangement links TRBV5-1 to TRBJ2-1; D is possibly TRBD1 (6 bases). This CDR3 has 18 amino acids. Germline loops: CDR1 SGHRS, CDR2 YFSETQ. The V and J ends lost 4 bases and 0 bases respectively, with 20 bases between them. The CDR3 region has the DNA TGCGCCAGCAGCCGAGGTCAGGGGCAGGTCTACTCCTACAATGAGCAGTTCTTC. Residues: CASSRGQGQVYSYNEQFF. Together with reference TRBV5-1 and TRBJ2-1, the CDR3 gives the full variable domain: KAGVTQTPRYLIKTRGQQVTLSCSPISGHRSVSWYQQTPGQGLQFLFEYFSETQRNKGNFPGRFSGRQFSNSRSEMNVSTLELGDSALYLCASSRGQGQVYSYNEQFFGPGTRLTVL.

This clonotype appeared many times. The rearrangement links TRBV6-1 to TRBJ2-7; TRBD1 matches at 8 bases. CDR1 is MNHNS, CDR2 SASEGT, per germline. J gave up 3 bases and V 9 bases, and 4 bases lay outside the gene matches. The CDR3 totals 12 residues. The CDR3 nucleotides are TGTGCCAGTTACAGGGGGATCTACGAGCAGTACTTC. Its translation: CASYRGIYEQYF.

A few counts support this clonotype. The chain carries TRBV5-6 and TRBJ2-7; 7 nucleotides match TRBD2. CDR3 length: 16 amino acids. Looked up from germline, CDR1 is SGHDT and CDR2 is YYEEEE. V shed 0 bases and J 5 bases; nucleotides not matched to a gene: 11. CDR3 DNA: TGTGCCAGCAGCTTGGGTGGTGGGGGGGTTACCCACGAGCAGTACTTC. Protein product: CASSLGGGGVTHEQYF.

This clonotype occurred a few times. The chain has TRBV2 and TRBJ1-1; D not certain. The germline CDR1 and CDR2 sequences are SNHLY and FYNNEI. V shed 0 bases and J shed 0 bases, with 5 bases lying between them. This CDR3 contains 14 residues. The CDR3 coding sequence is TGTGCCAGCAGTGAAGCGCAGATGAACACTGAAGCTTTCTTT. Protein: CASSEAQMNTEAFF.

The CDR3 DNA reads TGTGCCAGCGCCCTTAGAGAGGGCCCCTACGAGCAGTACTTC. Translation: CASALREGPYEQYF. The rearrangement uses TRBV7-9 and TRBJ2-7; tentatively, D is TRBD2 (5 bases). The V gene's germline CDR1 is SEHNR and CDR2 FQNEAQ (reference sequence). The germline V and J ends were trimmed by 8 bases and 2 bases, with 16 bases remaining between them. CDR3 length: 14 amino acids.

This clonotype was seen only a few times. This chain connects TRBV20-1 to TRBJ2-4; D is unclear. The V and J ends lost 2 bases and 5 bases respectively, with 10 bases between them. The CDR3 contains 13 residues. CDR1 is DFQATT and CDR2 is SNEGSKA in the germline V gene (reference sequence). This chain's CDR3 is CSARQFRENIQYF. The DNA for the CDR3 is TGCAGTGCTAGACAATTTCGGGAAAACATTCAGTACTTC.

This clonotype was detected a few times. J is TRBJ2-1 and V is TRBV12-3 or TRBV12-4; no firm D call. The CDR3 length is 12 residues. V was trimmed by 5 bases and J by 8 bases, leaving 10 bases between them. The CDR3 DNA is TGTGCCAGCAGTCCATCCATGGATGAGCAGTTCTTC. It yields the protein CASSPSMDEQFF.

This clonotype has only a few counts. This chain connects TRBV7-2 to TRBJ1-5; no clear D gene. The V end lost 4 bases, the J end lost 9 bases, and 13 bases lay between the germline ends. Germline assignment: CDR1 SGHTA and CDR2 FQGNSA. The CDR3 has 13 residues. CDR3 region: CASSSGVLRPQHF. DNA of the CDR3: TGTGCCAGCAGCTCCGGGGTTTTGCGGCCCCAGCATTTT.

This clonotype came up a few times. The chain is built from TRBV4-3 and TRBJ2-5; D uncertain. The ends were cut back, 0 bases at V and 2 bases at J, with 10 bases in the middle. The CDR3 length is 15 residues. Germline V gene lookup returns CDR1 LGHNA and CDR2 YSLEER. The CDR3 DNA is TGCGCCAGCAGCCAAGACCCATACCGTCAAGAGACCCAGTACTTC. Encoded protein: CASSQDPYRQETQYF.

The table lists this clonotype with a few counts. The rearrangement links TRBV7-2 to TRBJ2-1; 11 nucleotides align to TRBD2. Looked up from germline, CDR1 is SGHTA and CDR2 is FQGNSA. Unmatched junction bases numbered 5, after V lost 4 bases and J lost 6 bases. The CDR3 covers 15 residues. The CDR3 nucleotides read TGTGCCAGCAGCTCAGAGGGACTAGCGGCCAATGAGCAGTTCTTC. Translated: CASSSEGLAANEQFF.

This clonotype was seen repeatedly, ten times or more. The V and J genes are TRBV12-3 or TRBV12-4 and TRBJ2-4; a weak D match, TRBD2 (5 bases). V lost 7 bases and J lost 1, with 11 bases in between. The CDR3 is made up of 14 amino acids. CDR3 amino acids: CASTSPGAKNIQYF. CDR3 nucleotide sequence: TGTGCCAGCACTTCCCCGGGGGCCAAAAACATTCAGTACTTC.

This clonotype was seen only a few times. V is TRBV15 and J is TRBJ2-1; 10 bases align to TRBD2. J gave up 6 bases and V 6 bases, and 8 bases lay outside the gene matches. The CDR3 is made up of 15 amino acids. Germline lookup yields CDR1 LNHNV and CDR2 YYDKDF (reference sequence). CDR3 residues: CATRALAGVVNEQFF. In nucleotides, the CDR3 is TGTGCCACCAGAGCGCTAGCGGGGGTTGTCAATGAGCAGTTCTTC.

Here the CDR3 reads CSAPRTVNNEQFF. The CDR3 DNA reads as TGCAGTGCTCCCCGGACGGTGAACAATGAGCAGTTCTTC. This rearrangement joins TRBV20-1 to TRBJ2-1, with D unclear. Germline lookup yields CDR1 DFQATT and CDR2 SNEGSKA (reference sequence). CDR3 length: 13 amino acids. The V gene lost 5 bases and the J gene lost 5 bases, with 13 bases spanning the gap.

This clonotype was observed a few times. The chain joins TRBV6-5 to TRBJ2-7; 7 bases align to TRBD1. Germline trimming cut 0 bases from V and 4 bases from J; bases unmatched to any gene: 3. Germline V gene data show CDR1 as MNHEY and CDR2 as SVGAGI. The CDR3 loop spans 14 amino acids. The CDR3 coding sequence is TGTGCCAGCAGTTACTCGGGCAGGGGGTACGAGCAGTACTTC. Translating it yields CASSYSGRGYEQYF.

The chain carries TRBV29-1 and TRBJ2-2; the D gene is possibly TRBD1 (6 bases). Trimming left V 4 bases short and J 0 bases short, with 9 bases between. This CDR3 is built from 14 residues. Per the germline V gene, CDR1 is SQVTM and CDR2 is ANQGSEA. This chain's CDR3 is CSVVQGANTGELFF. The CDR3 DNA reads TGCAGCGTTGTACAGGGAGCGAACACCGGGGAGCTGTTTTTT.

This clonotype was seen repeatedly, ten times or more. V gene TRBV19 combines with J gene TRBJ2-6; D gene uncertain. The ends were cut back, 4 bases at V and 1 base at J, with 5 bases in the middle. The CDR3 is made up of 14 amino acids. CDR1 is LNHDA, CDR2 SQIVND, per germline (reference sequence). CDR3 region: CASSRPSGANVLTF. CDR3 bases: TGTGCCAGTAGTAGACCTTCTGGGGCCAACGTCCTGACTTTC.

The chain employs TRBV11-2 and TRBJ2-7, with D perhaps TRBD1 or TRBD2 (5 bases each). The germline gives CDR1 SGHAT, CDR2 FQNNGV. Deletions cut 6 bases from V and 6 bases from J, with 21 bases between. The CDR3 contains 15 residues. The CDR3: CASRTAGTQGLEQYF. The DNA for the CDR3 is TGTGCCAGCAGAACCGCCGGGACCCAGGGTCTCGAGCAGTACTTC.

The table lists this clonotype with a few counts. The chain links TRBV19 to TRBJ2-1, with 16 positions matching TRBD2. V lost 5 bases and J lost 7; bases outside the gene matches: 5. Germline CDR1 reads LNHDA; CDR2 reads SQIVND (reference sequence). CDR3 length equals 16 residues. CDR3 in amino acids: CASSRWGLAGGNEQFF. CDR3 coding DNA: TGTGCCAGTAGTCGATGGGGACTAGCGGGAGGGAATGAGCAGTTCTTC.

In this sample, this clonotype turned up a few times. The genes are TRBV12-3 or TRBV12-4 and TRBJ2-1; 7 nucleotides align to TRBD2. The V and J ends lost 10 bases and 7 bases, in that order; junction bases with no gene match: 16. This CDR3 comprises 15 residues. The CDR3: CATSIGRERWNEQFF. CDR3 DNA: TGTGCCACTTCAATCGGGCGGGAGAGGTGGAATGAGCAGTTCTTC.

In its sample, this clonotype was seen many times. The gene calls are TRBV5-1 and TRBJ2-1; no definite D call. The ends were cut back, 0 bases at V and 5 bases at J, with 9 bases in the middle. CDR1 is SGHRS, CDR2 YFSETQ, per germline. The CDR3 has 14 residues. CDR3 region: CASSLDRRNNEQFF. CDR3 DNA sequence: TGCGCCAGCAGCTTGGACAGACGGAACAATGAGCAGTTCTTC.

This clonotype was picked up a small number of times. The chain uses TRBV10-3 and TRBJ2-1, with 10 bases that match TRBD2. This CDR3 contains 15 residues. V was clipped by 6 bases and J by 7 bases; unmatched bases: 9. CDR1 and CDR2 (germline): ENHRY, SYGVKD. CDR3 residues: CAIRQTGTSDNEQFF. CDR3 DNA: TGTGCCATCAGACAAACCGGGACTAGCGATAATGAGCAGTTCTTC.

In its sample, this clonotype was seen a few times. This chain joins TRBV20-1 and TRBJ1-5; no firm D call. V lost 0 bases and J 6 bases, leaving 12 bases between the germline ends. Germline V gene sequence: CDR1 DFQATT, CDR2 SNEGSKA (reference sequence). The CDR3 covers 14 residues. This chain's CDR3 is CSARDGLGGQPQHF. DNA for the CDR3: TGCAGTGCTAGAGATGGGCTGGGAGGTCAGCCCCAGCATTTT.

This clonotype was recorded a few times. The V and J genes are TRBV18 and TRBJ1-2, with D uncertain. The CDR3 has 14 residues. The V gene's germline CDR1 is KGHSH and CDR2 LQKENI. V was pared by 2 bases and J by 8 bases, with 15 bases between. CDR3 loop: CASSPAEKGRGYTF. The CDR3 DNA reads as TGTGCCAGCTCACCAGCCGAAAAAGGAAGGGGCTACACCTTC.

Only a few counts were recorded for this clonotype. The V call is TRBV11-1, the J call TRBJ2-1; tentative D call: TRBD2 (7 bases). Per germline, CDR1 SGHAT and CDR2 FQDESV (reference sequence). There are 20 residues in the CDR3. V was pared by 2 bases and J by 7 bases, with 30 bases between. The chain's CDR3 is CASSLIFLFAGAFVVNEQFF. The DNA of the CDR3 is TGTGCCAGCAGCTTAATTTTTTTGTTCGCGGGGGCATTTGTTGTGAATGAGCAGTTCTTC.

This clonotype was counted at least ten times. V gene TRBV3-1 combines with J gene TRBJ2-1; the match to TRBD2 covers 11 bases. Per germline, CDR1 LGHDT and CDR2 YNNKEL (reference sequence). The CDR3 loop spans 12 amino acids. J gave up 12 bases and V 5 bases, and 3 bases lay outside the gene matches. The CDR3 DNA reads as TGTGCCAGCAGCATTAGCGGGGGGGCGCAGTTCTTC. Protein product: CASSISGGAQFF.

J is TRBJ2-2 and V is TRBV6-5, with D hard to call. There are 12 residues in the CDR3. Trimming shortened V by 10 bases and J by 3 bases, and 9 bases separated the two germline ends. Germline V CDR1 and CDR2: MNHEY, SVGAGI. The CDR3, as DNA: TGTGCCACCCACAGCTACACCGGGGAGCTGTTTTTT. Its protein is CATHSYTGELFF.

The chain couples TRBV4-2 to TRBJ2-5, with D perhaps TRBD2 (5 bases). Germline assignment: CDR1 LGHNA and CDR2 YNFKEQ. This CDR3 is built from 15 residues. V lost 0 bases to trimming and J lost 3 bases, with 11 bases between them. CDR3: CASSQDAVGEETQYF. In nucleotides, the CDR3 is TGTGCCAGCAGCCAAGATGCGGTGGGAGAAGAGACCCAGTACTTC.

The chain combines TRBV20-1 with TRBJ2-7; 9 bases align to TRBD2. This CDR3 has 14 amino acids. After removal of 6 bases from V and 0 bases from J, the junction contained 6 bases not matched to a gene. Germline CDR1 reads DFQATT; CDR2 reads SNEGSKA (reference sequence). CDR3 coding DNA: TGCAGTGCACCCCGACTAGCGGACTCCTACGAGCAGTACTTC. Translated: CSAPRLADSYEQYF.